This T cell receptor (beta chain) is from a study of blood T cell repertoires in COVID-19 (dated by TCRdb to about 2020). With regard to the full study: Samples from collaborators originated in the United States, Italy and Spain and spanned both the acute and convalescent phases of COVID-19. The material from the prospective study consisted of cDNA or gDNA derived from T cells, B-cell-depleted T cells, or PBMCs. Deeply sampled blood TCRbeta repertoires from subjects exposed to, actively infected with, or recovered from COVID-19 were included in the dataset. A freely available public database, intended as a resource for researchers studying the immune response to SARS-CoV-2, is where the repertoires were released. The samples were drawn from two sources: the first 160 participants of the ongoing ImmuneRACE study, and 1,254 subjects contributed by 6 global collaborators. Nearly every sample came with metadata listing a de-identified subject ID, COVID-19 status, age in years and sex. Where available, HLA class I and class II types were obtained from metadata supplied by the sample provider rather than from assay-based typing.

TCRbeta CDR3 regions were amplified from genomic DNA using the immunoSEQ Assay, a bias-controlled multiplex PCR. Concerning the study's data processing: Nucleated cell counts per sample were estimated from amplification of reference gene primers within the assay. Sequence reads were collapsed and filtered to measure the absolute abundance of every unique TCRbeta CDR3 rearrangement. For each sample, productive Simpson clonality was calculated as the square root of Simpson's diversity index across productive rearrangements. TCRdb retrieved this table from immuneACCESS and kept in-frame rearrangements only. Not all clones are present; in checked studies, unresolved V genes account for under half, and no reason is known for the remainder. V, J and clone size derive from that table, while D and trimming were established from the DNA sequence. This sample comprises roughly 41,000 clones, 85% to 90% of them detected only once. Approximately 4.8% of the sample lies in the top ten.

CDR1 KGHSH and CDR2 LQKENI are derived from the germline V gene. V is clipped by 6 bases and J by 6 bases, and the sequence between their germline boundaries is 20 bases long. Including cysteine and phenylalanine, the CDR3 has 16 amino acids. CDR3 DNA is the only sequence kept; it has 48 bases, read in frame from the first base. Collaborating institutions collected whole blood in K2EDTA tubes following their own protocols. For TCRbeta analysis, collaborators shipped samples as frozen whole blood, isolated PBMCs, or DNA extracted from either of those sample types. This clone was counted between two and nine times. The antigen it binds to is not known. No much larger clone exists at a distance of one base, and base qualities are not known. General conclusions and limits of the study: The amount of clinical and demographic metadata varied by source and participant and was provided uncurated.

This receptor was taken from a human donor in a cohort sampled during active COVID-19. The chain is assembled from TRBV18 and TRBJ2-2; the D region possibly corresponds to TRBD2 (5 bases align). Sequenced sample: peripheral blood. The DNA is as follows: TGTGCCAGCTCTTTGTTCGCGGGCAGGCAGTCCGGGGAGCTGTTTTTT. Its translation is CASSLFAGRQSGELFF. The reference TRBV18 and TRBJ2-2 proteins fill in what lies around the CDR3, so the full variable domain reads NAGVMQNPRHLVRRRGQEARLRCSPMKGHSHVYWYRQLPEEGLKFMVYLQKENIIDESGMPKERFSAEFPKEGPSILRIQQVVRGDSAAYFCASSLFAGRQSGELFFGEGSRLTVL.